This is a list of T cell receptor beta chains from one sample in a study of T cells expressing NK-cell markers. No DNA is given; TCRdb re-called the 5' RACE reads and lists each CDR3 protein once. In total, the table holds about 260,000 distinct CDR3 sequences. The material sequenced was blood T cells: a sorted CD56 or NKG2C T cell subset, CD4+ or CD8+ T cells, or bulk PBMC T cells (not recorded which). The receptors were sampled from a man in his late teens or twenties in good health. Each CDR3 is given with its conserved first and last residue. Fields, in order: J gene, V gene, CDR3 protein.

>TRBJ1-1|TRBV6-5
CASSYSAGRPNTEAFF
>TRBJ2-1|TRBV6-5
CASRNTGDEQFF
>TRBJ2-4|TRBV30
CAWKGLAGVMAKNIQYF
>TRBJ1-6|TRBV12-3/TRBV12-4
CASSRTGSPLHF
>TRBJ1-6|TRBV7-8
CASSPIGQPYNSPLHF
>TRBJ1-2|TRBV27
CASRARWGYTF
>TRBJ1-1|TRBV27
CASSPPGPPRANTEAFF
>TRBJ2-3|TRBV6-1
CASSEKSGVGTDTQYF
>TRBJ2-1|TRBV6-1
CASSDRTDILSYNEQFF
>TRBJ1-4|TRBV24-1
CATSRGRGEKLFF
>TRBJ2-1|TRBV10-3
CASESRLAGDNEQFF
>TRBJ2-1|TRBV10-3
CAITTGTSRGEQFF
>TRBJ1-1|TRBV11-2
CASSRAPGLTNTEAFF
>TRBJ2-7|TRBV5-5
CASSLGDSTYEQYF
>TRBJ2-1|TRBV3-1
CASSQGVSVVNEQFF
>TRBJ1-1|TRBV19
CASSRGTGTSEAFF
>TRBJ2-5|TRBV3-1
CASHYPPGYCEQETQYF
>TRBJ2-1|TRBV3-1
CASSQVTGYNEQFF
>TRBJ2-5|TRBV7-9
CASSLNSRLQETQYF
>TRBJ2-7|TRBV7-2
CASSFRAGGREQYF
>TRBJ2-7|TRBV5-5
CASSLATPEFYEQYF
>TRBJ2-6|TRBV5-4
CAAGRDPDLTF
>TRBJ2-1|TRBV5-1
CASSLNVGVEQFF
>TRBJ2-3|TRBV7-2
CASSMGTSGRVDTQYF
>TRBJ2-5|TRBV7-8
CAVRGSKGTQYF
>TRBJ2-1|TRBV24-1
CATRAGELYNEQFF
>TRBJ2-7|TRBV5-1
CASSLVGDGNEQYF
>TRBJ2-2|TRBV7-6
CASSLATSGSSGELFF
>TRBJ2-1|TRBV7-2
CASSPQGARRGGEQFF
>TRBJ2-1|TRBV20-1
CSAPLGGGGKAYNEQFF